The rows below give T cell receptor beta chains drawn from one sample of a study of T cell responses to AZD1222 COVID-19 vaccine. Measured with immunoSEQ multiplex PCR; TCRdb has only the in-frame clones, and not every one. Among around 260,000 clones listed, 80% to 95% were seen once. The specimen was peripheral blood, collected on day 0 of AZD1222 vaccination. The receptor source for this set is an adult in good health. Each CDR3 is given with its conserved first and last residue. The order of the fields is clone size, J gene, V gene, CDR3 length, CDR3 protein. The size field is filled for only some rows; it gives once, few, many or a size class.

clone_size: .; j_call: TRBJ2-4; v_call: TRBV18; cdr3_length: 13; cdr3_aa: CASSHDRVNIQYF
clone_size: .; j_call: TRBJ1-1; v_call: TRBV7-8; cdr3_length: 13; cdr3_aa: CASSSPENTEAFF
clone_size: .; j_call: TRBJ1-5; v_call: TRBV7-9; cdr3_length: 14; cdr3_aa: CASSSGGGNQPQHF
clone_size: .; j_call: TRBJ2-2; v_call: TRBV18; cdr3_length: 16; cdr3_aa: CASSPPGGANTGELFF
clone_size: .; j_call: TRBJ2-1; v_call: TRBV19; cdr3_length: 14; cdr3_aa: CASSTGTAYNEQFF
clone_size: .; j_call: TRBJ2-7; v_call: TRBV10-1; cdr3_length: 16; cdr3_aa: CASVLAGGEGRYEQYF
clone_size: .; j_call: TRBJ1-5; v_call: TRBV28; cdr3_length: 14; cdr3_aa: CASSFPSRNQPQHF
clone_size: .; j_call: TRBJ2-1; v_call: TRBV20-1; cdr3_length: 13; cdr3_aa: CSASADRGNEQFF
clone_size: .; j_call: TRBJ1-1; v_call: TRBV20-1; cdr3_length: 11; cdr3_aa: CSSAGDTEAFF
clone_size: .; j_call: TRBJ1-1; v_call: TRBV28; cdr3_length: 17; cdr3_aa: CASRLFPGQGANTEAFF
clone_size: once; j_call: TRBJ2-5; v_call: TRBV29-1; cdr3_length: 14; cdr3_aa: CSVASSGNQETQYF
clone_size: .; j_call: TRBJ2-3; v_call: TRBV28; cdr3_length: 16; cdr3_aa: CASTVDRGGRADTQYF
clone_size: .; j_call: TRBJ1-1; v_call: TRBV27; cdr3_length: 13; cdr3_aa: CASSLLRDTEAFF
clone_size: .; j_call: TRBJ2-7; v_call: TRBV9; cdr3_length: 14; cdr3_aa: CASSAGRDLGEQYF
clone_size: .; j_call: TRBJ1-2; v_call: TRBV24-1; cdr3_length: 15; cdr3_aa: CATSDPRTGGNGYTF
clone_size: .; j_call: TRBJ1-2; v_call: TRBV19; cdr3_length: 13; cdr3_aa: CASSNDRGGGYTF
clone_size: .; j_call: TRBJ1-6; v_call: TRBV28; cdr3_length: 17; cdr3_aa: CASSFSAGTLYNSPLHF
clone_size: .; j_call: TRBJ1-1; v_call: TRBV7-9; cdr3_length: 12; cdr3_aa: CASSRDRAGAFF
clone_size: .; j_call: TRBJ1-2; v_call: TRBV6-1; cdr3_length: 13; cdr3_aa: CASSEALRGWDTF
clone_size: .; j_call: TRBJ2-7; v_call: TRBV19; cdr3_length: 15; cdr3_aa: CASSIGRGRSYEQYF
clone_size: .; j_call: TRBJ2-6; v_call: TRBV28; cdr3_length: 15; cdr3_aa: CASSLETGGANVLTF
clone_size: .; j_call: TRBJ2-7; v_call: TRBV21-1; cdr3_length: 11; cdr3_aa: CAKGRGYEQYF
clone_size: .; j_call: TRBJ1-6; v_call: TRBV4-1; cdr3_length: 15; cdr3_aa: CASRHLVGRNPPLHF